This T cell receptor beta chain was observed in a study of shared clonotypes between healthy human individuals. Points from the study as a whole: The sampled material consisted only of blood, and tissue repertoires are likely to differ.

Terminally differentiated effector memory CD45RA+ cells were left out of the naive CD8 fraction, which was CD45RO-negative and positively selected for CCR7. The data were produced by immunoSEQ multiplex PCR, yet TCRdb's version contains in-frame clones alone and is incomplete. The sample has around 1.9 million clones; 85% to 95% are singletons. Worth noting for this clone: The antigen is unknown.

The CDR3 loop spans 15 amino acids. Per the germline V gene, CDR1 is SNHLY and CDR2 is FYNNEI. The V segment lost 5 bases and the J segment 5 bases; nucleotides outside the gene matches: 5. Sequenced input: naive CD8+ T cells from PBMCs. The source is a man between 18 and 35 years old in good health. Some clones in this sample may be carry-over from other donors' samples. V usage is TRBV2 and J usage is TRBJ2-1; 11 bases line up with TRBD2. CDR3 region: CASSLAGGPHNEQFF. DNA of the CDR3: TGTGCCAGCAGTTTAGCGGGAGGGCCCCACAATGAGCAGTTCTTC.